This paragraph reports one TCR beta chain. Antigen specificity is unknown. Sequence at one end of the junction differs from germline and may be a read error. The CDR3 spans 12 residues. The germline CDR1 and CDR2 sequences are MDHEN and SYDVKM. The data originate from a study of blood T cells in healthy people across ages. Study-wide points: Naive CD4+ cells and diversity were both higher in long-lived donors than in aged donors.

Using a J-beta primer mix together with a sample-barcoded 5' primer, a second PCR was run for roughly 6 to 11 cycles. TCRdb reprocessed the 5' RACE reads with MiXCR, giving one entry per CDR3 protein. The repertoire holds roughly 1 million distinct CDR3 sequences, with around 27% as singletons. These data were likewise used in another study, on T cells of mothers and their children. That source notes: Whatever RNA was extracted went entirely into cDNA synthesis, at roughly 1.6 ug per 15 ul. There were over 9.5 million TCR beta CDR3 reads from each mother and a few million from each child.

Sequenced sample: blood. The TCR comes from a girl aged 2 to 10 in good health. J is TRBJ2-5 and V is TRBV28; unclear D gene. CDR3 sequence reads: CACSPIQETQYF. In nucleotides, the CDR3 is TGTGCCTGCAGTCCAATTCAAGAGACCCAGTACTTC.